Following are 7 T cell receptor beta chains from one sample sequenced in a study of CD8+CD57+ T cells in acquired aplastic anemia. Previously, flow cytometry had revealed CD8+CD57+ cell expansion in the patients chosen for sequencing. Profiles of TCR beta VDJ and CDR3 were generated from a genomic DNA template. TCRdb re-derived calls from the reads in MiXCR, one entry per CDR3 protein. The sample lists about 120,000 distinct CDR3 sequences, about 50% occurring once. Sequencing used sorted CD4+, CD8+, or CD8+CD57+ T cells (not recorded which) from PBMCs. These receptors all stem from a human donor with aplastic anemia.

The CDR3 region is CAKGTRGYEQYF. The CDR3 region has the DNA TGTGCCAAAGGAACCAGGGGGTACGAGCAGTACTTC. V and J are TRBV6-1 and TRBJ2-7; 7 nucleotides line up with TRBD1. CDR3 length: 12 amino acids. CDR1 is MNHNS and CDR2 is SASEGT in the germline V gene. V lost 10 bases, J lost 4 bases, and 7 bases stayed unmatched.

This clonotype has a handful of counts. The chain has TRBV15 and TRBJ2-7; TRBD1 matches at 8 bases. J was trimmed by 3 bases and V by 0 bases; bases with no gene match: 1. The V gene's germline CDR1 is LNHNV and CDR2 YYDKDF (reference sequence). This CDR3 comprises 14 residues. CDR3 sequence (DNA): TGTGCCACCAGCAGAGACGGACAGGGCTACGAGCAGTACTTC. Its protein is CATSRDGQGYEQYF.

A note on this clonotype: Given a much more abundant clone one base away, this may be a read error. The rearrangement joins TRBV3-1 to TRBJ2-1; D not resolved. Germline V gene lookup returns CDR1 LGHDT and CDR2 YNNKEL (reference sequence). CDR3 length equals 12 residues. CDR3 sequence: CASSQGGPEQLF. CDR3 sequence (DNA): TGTGCCAGCAGCCAAGGCGGACCAGAGCAGCTCTTC.

This clonotype was observed at least ten times. V gene TRBV19 combines with J gene TRBJ1-5; no reliable D call. Trimming removed 5 bases at V and 4 bases at J, with 12 bases between. There are 14 residues in the CDR3. Germline CDR1 reads LNHDA; CDR2 reads SQIVND (reference sequence). DNA of the CDR3: TGTGCCAGTAGTTTGGGGTATGGGAATCAGCCCCAGCATTTT. It encodes CASSLGYGNQPQHF.

The chain has TRBV7-2 and TRBJ1-1; no reliable D call. CDR3 length: 15 amino acids. The germline V gene encodes CDR1 SGHTA and CDR2 FQGNSA. V gave up 5 bases and J gave up 0 bases, with 13 bases separating them. Here the CDR3 reads CASSTSLALNTEAFF. CDR3 sequence (DNA): TGTGCCAGCAGCACCAGCCTAGCACTGAACACTGAAGCTTTCTTT.

The V gene is TRBV15, the J gene TRBJ1-3, with 7 bases fitting TRBD1. J lost 0 bases, V lost 8 bases, and 13 bases had no gene match. CDR1 LNHNV and CDR2 YYDKDF come from the germline V gene (reference sequence). The CDR3 covers 17 residues. In DNA form, the CDR3 reads TGTGCCACCCGCAACTCGACAGGGCGGTCCTCTGGAAACACCATATATTTT. Its translation is CATRNSTGRSSGNTIYF. The full variable domain, rest sourced from reference TRBV15 and TRBJ1-3, is DAMVIQNPRYQVTQFGKPVTLSCSQTLNHNVMYWYQQKSSQAPKLLFHYYDKDFNNEADTPDNFQSRRPNTSFCFLDIRSPGLGDTAMYLCATRNSTGRSSGNTIYFGEGSWLTVV.

The rearrangement joins TRBV15 to TRBJ1-2; D perhaps matches TRBD1 (5 bases). Germline assignment: CDR1 LNHNV and CDR2 YYDKDF (reference sequence). V shed 1 base and J shed 4 bases, with 7 bases lying between them. CDR3 size: 13 residues. The chain's CDR3 is CATSRGGGYGYTF. The CDR3 DNA follows: TGTGCCACCAGCAGAGGGGGCGGCTATGGCTACACCTTC. The variable domain in full, with the rest retrieved from reference TRBV15 and TRBJ1-2, is DAMVIQNPRYQVTQFGKPVTLSCSQTLNHNVMYWYQQKSSQAPKLLFHYYDKDFNNEADTPDNFQSRRPNTSFCFLDIRSPGLGDTAMYLCATSRGGGYGYTFGSGTRLTVV.